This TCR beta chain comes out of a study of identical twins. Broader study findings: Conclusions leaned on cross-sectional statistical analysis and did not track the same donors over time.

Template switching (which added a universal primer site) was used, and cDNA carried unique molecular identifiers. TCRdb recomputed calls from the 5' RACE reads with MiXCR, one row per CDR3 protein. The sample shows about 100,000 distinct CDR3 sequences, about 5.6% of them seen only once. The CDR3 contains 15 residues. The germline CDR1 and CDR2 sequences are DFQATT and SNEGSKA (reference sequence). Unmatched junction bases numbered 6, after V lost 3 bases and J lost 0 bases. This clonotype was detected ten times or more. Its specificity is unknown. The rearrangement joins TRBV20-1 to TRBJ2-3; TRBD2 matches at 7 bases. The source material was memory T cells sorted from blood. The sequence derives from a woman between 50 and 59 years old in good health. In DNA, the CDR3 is TGCAGTGCTAGTAGACTAGCCCAGAGCACAGATACGCAGTATTTT. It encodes CSASRLAQSTDTQYF.